This TCR beta chain came from a study of cytomegalovirus exposure and HLA in healthy donors. Worth noting for this clone: Its antigen remains unidentified.

Primers for the PCR totalled 60 Vbeta and 13 Jbeta. This table comes from immunoSEQ multiplex PCR, and its TCRdb copy is limited to in-frame clones, with some not included. The sample lists 90,000 to 120,000 clones; around 73% were seen once. Study outcomes and limitations: In terms of immune exposure information, only CMV serostatus was available. An ancestry cluster, one associated with Asian ancestry, reportedly showed fewer N-insertions than the approximately 670-donor mean in a later analysis. HLA alleles were associated with roughly 15,000 TCR beta sequences in a later analysis at 0.05 false discovery rate.

The CDR3 runs to 14 residues. The V and J ends lost 5 bases and 8 bases respectively, with 16 bases between them. Germline CDR1 and CDR2: SGHTA and FQGTGA. This sequence joins TRBV7-3 and TRBJ2-1; D is perhaps TRBD2 (5 bases). The sample taken for sequencing was PBMCs. The sequence was obtained from a man aged 25-45 years in good health and CMV-seronegative. CDR3 in amino acids: CASSEKGSFDEQFF. Written as DNA, the CDR3 is TGTGCCAGCAGCGAGAAAGGGAGTTTCGATGAGCAGTTCTTC. Filled out from reference TRBV7-3 and TRBJ2-1, the complete variable domain reads GAGVSQTPSNKVTEKGKYVELRCDPISGHTALYWYRQSLGQGPEFLIYFQGTGAADDSGLPNDRFFAVRPEGSVSTLKIQRTERGDSAVYLCASSEKGSFDEQFFGPGTRLTVL.